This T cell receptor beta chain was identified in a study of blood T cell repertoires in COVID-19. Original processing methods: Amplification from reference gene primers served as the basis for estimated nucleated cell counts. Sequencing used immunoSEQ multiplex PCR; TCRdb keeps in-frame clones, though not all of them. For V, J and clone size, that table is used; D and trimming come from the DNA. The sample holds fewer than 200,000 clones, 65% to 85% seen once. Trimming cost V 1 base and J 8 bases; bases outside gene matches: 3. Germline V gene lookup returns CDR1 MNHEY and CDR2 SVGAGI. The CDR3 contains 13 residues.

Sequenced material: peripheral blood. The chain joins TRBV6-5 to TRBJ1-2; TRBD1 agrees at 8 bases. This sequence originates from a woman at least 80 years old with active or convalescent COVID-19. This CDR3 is CASSYLDRDGYTF. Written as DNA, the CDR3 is TGTGCCAGCAGTTACTTGGACAGGGACGGCTACACCTTC.